Below are 24 T cell receptor beta chains sequenced from a single sample in a study of blood T cell repertoires in COVID-19. The protocol was immunoSEQ multiplex PCR, while the TCRdb copy is restricted to in-frame clones and leaves out a portion. Of about 210,000 clones listed, about 84% are singletons. The sequencing sample was made of peripheral blood. These receptors all come from a human donor in a cohort sampled during active COVID-19.

The V call is TRBV24-1, the J call TRBJ1-1; D gene uncertain. The germline CDR1 and CDR2 sequences are KGHDR and SFDVKD. Trimming cost V 4 bases and J 6 bases, with 11 bases left between them. This CDR3 region has 13 residues. The CDR3 region has the DNA TGTGCCACCAGTGACGCCGGGATCGCTGAAGCTTTCTTT. This gives the protein CATSDAGIAEAFF.

CDR3 in amino acids: CASNDPGAGTLNTEAFF. The CDR3 DNA reads TGTGCCAGCAATGACCCAGGGGCCGGAACTCTGAACACTGAAGCTTTCTTT. The chain recombines TRBV28 with TRBJ1-1; D perhaps matches TRBD1 (6 bases). CDR3 length: 17 amino acids. Germline V gene sequence: CDR1 MDHEN, CDR2 SYDVKM. Trimming removed 7 bases from V and 0 bases from J, with 21 bases in between.

The rearrangement uses TRBV5-1 and TRBJ2-7; 11 nucleotides line up with TRBD1. Germline V CDR1 and CDR2: SGHRS, YFSETQ. There are 16 residues in the CDR3. Trimming at V came to 5 bases and at J to 1 base, leaving 8 bases not matched to a gene. The CDR3 reads CASSSSGDRGSYEQYF. Here the CDR3 DNA reads TGCGCCAGCAGTTCCTCCGGGGACAGGGGGTCCTACGAGCAGTACTTC.

This chain connects TRBV19 to TRBJ1-6, with a weak D call TRBD1 (5 bases). The V gene lost 9 bases and the J gene lost 8 bases, with 11 bases spanning the gap. Germline V gives CDR1 LNHDA, CDR2 SQIVND (reference sequence). This CDR3 has 12 residues. The CDR3 sequence: CARAGGDSPLHF. The DNA for the CDR3 is TGTGCCAGGGCCGGGGGGGATTCACCCCTCCACTTT.

The CDR3 DNA is TGCGCCAGCAGCTTCGAGAATGCGGGGGCCAACGTCCTGACTTTC. This sequence encodes CASSFENAGANVLTF. The chain carries TRBV5-1 and TRBJ2-6; D unresolved. The CDR3 sequence is 15 residues long. Trimming cost V 2 bases and J 4 bases, with 10 bases left between them. Germline values: CDR1 SGHRS, CDR2 YFSETQ.

A word on this clone: Other DNA sequences in the sample encode the same CDR3. This rearrangement joins TRBV5-1 to TRBJ1-1, with a possible D match to TRBD1 (5 bases). The ends were cut back, 0 bases at V and 8 bases at J, with 8 bases in the middle. Germline CDR1 and CDR2: SGHRS and YFSETQ. This CDR3 is built from 12 residues. The DNA of the CDR3 is TGCGCCAGCAGCTTGGGCCAGGGAGAAGCTTTCTTT. It translates to CASSLGQGEAFF. Drawing the rest from reference TRBV5-1 and TRBJ1-1, the complete variable domain is KAGVTQTPRYLIKTRGQQVTLSCSPISGHRSVSWYQQTPGQGLQFLFEYFSETQRNKGNFPGRFSGRQFSNSRSEMNVSTLELGDSALYLCASSLGQGEAFFGQGTRLTVV.

The chain employs TRBV29-1 and TRBJ1-6, with a tentative D call TRBD1 (6 bases). Trimming removed 5 bases at V and 5 bases at J, with 10 bases between. CDR1 is SQVTM and CDR2 is ANQGSEA in the germline V gene. The CDR3 spans 13 residues. This CDR3 is CSVNTGHNSPLHF. In nucleotides, the CDR3 is TGCAGCGTTAACACAGGGCATAATTCACCCCTCCACTTT.

The table lists this clone with a few counts. A much bigger clone sits one base away, suggesting this may be a read error. Other nucleotide sequences from this sample produce the same CDR3. The chain uses TRBV19 and TRBJ1-1; D is possibly TRBD1 (5 bases). Trimming stripped 5 bases from V and 0 bases from J, with 10 bases between. This CDR3 region has 14 residues. Per the germline V gene, CDR1 is LNHDA and CDR2 is SQIVND (reference sequence). The CDR3 DNA reads TGTGCCAGTAGTCCGGGGGGGGTGAACACTGAAGCTTTCTTT. Amino acid sequence: CASSPGGVNTEAFF.

The chain couples TRBV24-1 to TRBJ2-3; 7 bases agree with TRBD2. The germline gives CDR1 KGHDR, CDR2 SFDVKD. V was pared by 4 bases and J by 0 bases, with 6 bases of the junction left unmatched. The CDR3 consists of 16 residues. The DNA of the CDR3 is TGTGCCACCAGTGACCCGGATAGCGGGAGCACAGATACGCAGTATTTT. This translates into CATSDPDSGSTDTQYF.

The V and J genes are TRBV5-1 and TRBJ2-5, with D hard to call. CDR3 length equals 13 residues. The V end lost 2 bases, the J end lost 5 bases, and 10 bases lay between the germline ends. CDR1 is SGHRS, CDR2 YFSETQ, per germline. The CDR3 region is CASSFRPQETQYF. DNA for the CDR3: TGCGCCAGCAGCTTTCGCCCCCAGGAGACCCAGTACTTC.

The rearrangement joins TRBV7-2 to TRBJ1-2; D is unresolved. Trimming shortened V by 1 base and J by 0 bases, and 6 bases separated the two germline ends. Germline values: CDR1 SGHTA, CDR2 FQGNSA. There are 14 residues in the CDR3. The CDR3 protein is CASSLGVSNYGYTF. The CDR3 coding sequence is TGTGCCAGCAGCTTAGGAGTATCTAACTATGGCTACACCTTC.

The gene calls are TRBV9 and TRBJ1-4, with D possibly TRBD1 on 6 matching bases. Looked up from germline, CDR1 is SGDLS and CDR2 is YYNGEE. The CDR3 has 14 residues. Trimming removed 6 bases at V and 6 bases at J, with 15 bases between. The CDR3 region is CASTPDSWDEKLFF. The CDR3 DNA follows: TGTGCCAGCACCCCGGACAGCTGGGATGAAAAACTGTTTTTT.

The V and J genes are TRBV7-3 and TRBJ1-2; 9 bases fit TRBD1. Germline-derived CDR1 and CDR2 are SGHTA and FQGTGA. The CDR3 is 13 residues long. Germline trimming cut 4 bases from V and 8 bases from J; bases unmatched to any gene: 5. The CDR3 sequence: CASSSRQGGGYTF. The CDR3 region has the DNA TGTGCCAGCAGCTCCCGACAGGGGGGAGGCTACACCTTC.

V usage is TRBV28 and J usage is TRBJ2-4; TRBD1 might be the D (6 bases). The CDR3 is 13 amino acids. The germline CDR1 and CDR2 sequences are MDHEN and SYDVKM. Trimming left V 5 bases short and J 8 bases short, with 13 bases between. CDR3 coding DNA: TGTGCCAGCAGTGAACAGGGATCGGACATTCAGTACTTC. It yields the protein CASSEQGSDIQYF.

This clone appeared a few times. This chain joins TRBV28 and TRBJ1-1; unclear D gene. V lost 3 bases and J 1 base, leaving 6 bases between the germline ends. CDR1 is MDHEN and CDR2 is SYDVKM in the germline V gene. This CDR3 region has 13 residues. The chain's CDR3 is CASSFSGNTEAFF. DNA for the CDR3: TGTGCCAGCAGTTTTTCGGGGAACACTGAAGCTTTCTTT.

The V and J genes are TRBV6-1 and TRBJ1-4; a possible D gene is TRBD1 (5 bases). V lost 3 bases and J lost 3, with 5 bases in between. Germline CDR1 reads MNHNS; CDR2 reads SASEGT. The CDR3 has 13 residues. Here the CDR3 reads CASSDRANEKLFF. The CDR3 coding sequence is TGTGCCAGCAGTGACAGGGCTAATGAAAAACTGTTTTTT.

The chain uses TRBV4-3 and TRBJ2-7, with TRBD2 as a possible D gene (6 bases). Trimming removed 0 bases at V and 3 bases at J, with 12 bases between. The CDR3 covers 15 residues. Per germline, CDR1 LGHNA and CDR2 YSLEER. The CDR3 DNA follows: TGCGCCAGCAGCCAAGATGGAGGGTCTTACTACGAGCAGTACTTC. The encoded protein is CASSQDGGSYYEQYF.

This clone has just one count. This chain connects TRBV7-8 to TRBJ2-1, with D unclear. CDR3 length equals 16 residues. Per germline, CDR1 SGHVS and CDR2 FQNEAQ. V shed 5 bases and J shed 0 bases, with 14 bases lying between them. The CDR3, as DNA: TGTGCCAGCAGCACCTTCGGGTTAGGCTCCTACAATGAGCAGTTCTTC. It is translated as CASSTFGLGSYNEQFF.

The chain links TRBV19 to TRBJ1-3; 10 bases match TRBD1. CDR3 size: 15 residues. Looked up from germline, CDR1 is LNHDA and CDR2 is SQIVND (reference sequence). Unmatched junction bases numbered 12, after V lost 8 bases and J lost 8 bases. The CDR3 DNA reads as TGTGCCAGTGGACAGGGGGGTCCCTGGAGCGACACCATATATTTT. Its protein product is CASGQGGPWSDTIYF.

The chain recombines TRBV18 with TRBJ1-5; 8 bases agree with TRBD1. CDR1 and CDR2 from the germline V gene are KGHSH and LQKENI. The CDR3 spans 14 residues. V was clipped by 4 bases and J by 7 bases; unmatched bases: 6. CDR3 residues: CASSLGQGGQPQHF. The CDR3 coding sequence is TGTGCCAGCTCACTTGGACAGGGTGGACAGCCCCAGCATTTT.

The chain links TRBV11-2 to TRBJ1-1, with D uncertain. CDR1 SGHAT and CDR2 FQNNGV come from the germline V gene. Trimming left V 3 bases short and J 7 bases short, with 6 bases between. The CDR3 is 11 residues long. The CDR3 reads CASSFGDEAFF. CDR3 DNA sequence: TGTGCCAGCAGCTTCGGGGATGAAGCTTTCTTT.

V is TRBV24-1 and J is TRBJ2-2; 8 bases match TRBD1. Germline V CDR1 and CDR2: KGHDR, SFDVKD. The V and J ends lost 4 bases and 4 bases, in that order; junction bases with no gene match: 7. CDR3 length: 16 amino acids. CDR3 sequence (DNA): TGTGCCACCAGTGACCTTGACAGGGGTGCCACCGGGGAGCTGTTTTTT. It yields the protein CATSDLDRGATGELFF.

This clone was found once. The V call is TRBV24-1, the J call TRBJ2-1, with D perhaps TRBD2 (5 bases). Germline CDR1 is KGHDR and CDR2 is SFDVKD. Trimming stripped 8 bases from V and 2 bases from J, with 12 bases between. The CDR3 runs to 14 residues. CDR3 coding DNA: TGTGCCACCACAAAAGGAGGCCCCTACAATGAGCAGTTCTTC. This codes for CATTKGGPYNEQFF.

The V gene is TRBV5-4, the J gene TRBJ2-3; D is uncertain. The V end was cut by 0 bases, the J end by 6 bases, with 8 bases between. The germline V gene has CDR1 SGHNT and CDR2 YYREEE (reference sequence). This CDR3 spans 13 amino acids. The CDR3 DNA reads as TGTGCCAGCAGCTTGGCCTCCCCCGATACGCAGTATTTT. It is translated as CASSLASPDTQYF.